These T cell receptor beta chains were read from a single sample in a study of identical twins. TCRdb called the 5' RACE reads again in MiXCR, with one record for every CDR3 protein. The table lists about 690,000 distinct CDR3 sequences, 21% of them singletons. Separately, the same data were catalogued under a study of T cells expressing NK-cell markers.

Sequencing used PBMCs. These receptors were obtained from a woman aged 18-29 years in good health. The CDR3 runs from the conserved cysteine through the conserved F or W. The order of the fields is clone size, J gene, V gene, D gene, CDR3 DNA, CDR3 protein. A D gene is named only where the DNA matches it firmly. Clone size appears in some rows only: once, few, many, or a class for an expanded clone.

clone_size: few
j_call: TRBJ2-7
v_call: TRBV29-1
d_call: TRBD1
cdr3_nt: TGCAGCGTTGAACTAGGACAGGAATCCTACGAGCAGTACTTC
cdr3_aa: CSVELGQESYEQYF

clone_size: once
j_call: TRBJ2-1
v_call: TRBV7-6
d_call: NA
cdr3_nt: TGTGCCAGCAGCTTCAAACTGGGGAACTCCTACAATGAGCAGTTCTTC
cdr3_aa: CASSFKLGNSYNEQFF

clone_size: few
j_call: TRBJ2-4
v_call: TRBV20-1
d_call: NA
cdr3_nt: TGCAGTGCTCCAGACTCGCTTCTAGCCAAAAACATTCAGTACTTC
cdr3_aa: CSAPDSLLAKNIQYF

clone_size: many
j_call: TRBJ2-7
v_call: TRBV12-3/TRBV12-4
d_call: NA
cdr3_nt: TGTGCCAGCAGTTTAGATGGGCAGCACCCCGGCTACGAGCAGTACTTC
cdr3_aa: CASSLDGQHPGYEQYF

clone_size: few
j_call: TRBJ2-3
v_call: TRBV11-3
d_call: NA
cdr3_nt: TGTGCCAGCAGCTTCCGAGGGAGGGGGTCCGATACGCAGTATTTT
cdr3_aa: CASSFRGRGSDTQYF

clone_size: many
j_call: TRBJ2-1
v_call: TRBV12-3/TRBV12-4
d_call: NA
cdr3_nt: TGTGCCAGCCTTCAAGTCGGTAATGAGCAGTTCTTC
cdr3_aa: CASLQVGNEQFF

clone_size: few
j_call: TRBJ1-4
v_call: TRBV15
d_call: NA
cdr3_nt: TGTGCCACCAGCAAAGGATGGAATGAAAAACTGTTTTTT
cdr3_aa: CATSKGWNEKLFF

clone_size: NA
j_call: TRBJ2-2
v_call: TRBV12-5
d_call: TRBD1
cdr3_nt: TGTGCTAGTGGGGACAGGGGTTTCGACACCGGGGAGCTGTTTTTT
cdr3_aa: CASGDRGFDTGELFF

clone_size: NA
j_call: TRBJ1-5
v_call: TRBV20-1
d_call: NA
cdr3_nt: TGCAGTGCTAGAGAAGACCTCAATCAGCCCCAGCATTTT
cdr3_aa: CSAREDLNQPQHF

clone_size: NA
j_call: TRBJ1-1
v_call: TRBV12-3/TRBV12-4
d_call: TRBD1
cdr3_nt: TGTGCCAGCATCCTGGACAGGGAAGCTTTCTTT
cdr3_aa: CASILDREAFF

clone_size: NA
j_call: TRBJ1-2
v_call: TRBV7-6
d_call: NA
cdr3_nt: TGTGCCAGCAGCCAACCGCCGGGTTATGGCTACACCTTC
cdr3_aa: CASSQPPGYGYTF

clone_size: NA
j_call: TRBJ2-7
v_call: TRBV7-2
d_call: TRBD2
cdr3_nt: TGTGCCAGCAGCACCCGACTAGCTCTTAGCTCCTACGAGCAGTACTTC
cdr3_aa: CASSTRLALSSYEQYF

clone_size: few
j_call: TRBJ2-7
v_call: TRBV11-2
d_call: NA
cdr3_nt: TGTGCCAGCAGCTTAGATCTCTCGGGCGGCGAGCAGTACTTC
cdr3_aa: CASSLDLSGGEQYF

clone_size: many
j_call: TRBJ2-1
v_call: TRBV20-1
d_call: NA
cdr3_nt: TGCAGTGCTAGGGTAGCGGACAATGAGCAGTTCTTC
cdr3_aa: CSARVADNEQFF

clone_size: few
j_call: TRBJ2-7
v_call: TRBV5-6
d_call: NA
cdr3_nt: TGTGCCAGCAGCTTGGATCACAGGGCTGCCAACGAGCAGTACTTC
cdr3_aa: CASSLDHRAANEQYF

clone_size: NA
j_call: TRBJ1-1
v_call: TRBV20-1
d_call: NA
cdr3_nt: TGCCGTGCTCCGGGGAACACTGAAGCTTTCTTT
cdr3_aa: CRAPGNTEAFF

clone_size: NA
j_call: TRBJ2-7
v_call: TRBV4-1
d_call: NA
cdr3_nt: TGCGCCAGCAGCCACCCCCGGGACACCGACTACGAGCAGTACTTC
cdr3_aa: CASSHPRDTDYEQYF

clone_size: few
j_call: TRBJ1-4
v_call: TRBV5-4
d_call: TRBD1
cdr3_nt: TGTGCCAGCGGGGACAGGAATAATGAAAAACTGTTTTTT
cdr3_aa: CASGDRNNEKLFF

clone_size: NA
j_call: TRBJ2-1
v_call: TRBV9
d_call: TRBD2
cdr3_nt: TGTGCCAGCAGCGTCACCGGGACTAGCGGTGAGCAGTTCTTC
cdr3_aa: CASSVTGTSGEQFF

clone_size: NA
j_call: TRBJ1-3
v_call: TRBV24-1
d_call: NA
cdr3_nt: TGTGCCACCAGTGATGCCGGGACGTGCTACTCTGGAAACACCATATATTTT
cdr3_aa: CATSDAGTCYSGNTIYF

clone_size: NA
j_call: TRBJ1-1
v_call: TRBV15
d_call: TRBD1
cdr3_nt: TGTGCCACCAGCCCCCAGGTGGGGACAGTTGAAGCTTTCTTT
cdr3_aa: CATSPQVGTVEAFF

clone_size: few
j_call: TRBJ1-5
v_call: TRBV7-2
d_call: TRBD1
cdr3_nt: TGTGCCAGCAGCCTAAGACAGGGGGATCAGCCCCAGCATTTT
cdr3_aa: CASSLRQGDQPQHF

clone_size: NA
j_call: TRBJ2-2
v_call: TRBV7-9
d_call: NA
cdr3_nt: TGTGCCAGCATGGGGGATGCCGGGGAGCTGTTTTTT
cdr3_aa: CASMGDAGELFF

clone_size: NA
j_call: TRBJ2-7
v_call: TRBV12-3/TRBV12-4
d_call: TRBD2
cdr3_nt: TGTGCCAGCAGTTTTCGGCGGGGGGGCTACGAGCAGTACTTC
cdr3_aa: CASSFRRGGYEQYF

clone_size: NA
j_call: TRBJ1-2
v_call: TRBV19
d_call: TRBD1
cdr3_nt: TGTGCCAGTAGTATGAGGGGGCGGCAGGATGGCTACACCTTC
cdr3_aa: CASSMRGRQDGYTF

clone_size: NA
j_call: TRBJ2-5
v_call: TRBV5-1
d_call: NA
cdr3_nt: TGCGCCAGCAGCTTGGCCACTTTAGAGACCCAGTACTTC
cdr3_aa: CASSLATLETQYF

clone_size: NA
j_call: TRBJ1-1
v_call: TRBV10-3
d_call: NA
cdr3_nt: TGTGCCATCAGTGAGTCCGTCCCAGGGAGGGAAGCTTTCTTT
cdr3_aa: CAISESVPGREAFF

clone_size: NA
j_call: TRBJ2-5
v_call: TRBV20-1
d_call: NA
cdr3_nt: TGCAGTGCTAGAGACGCGACTAGAACAGGAGAGACCCAGTACTTC
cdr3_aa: CSARDATRTGETQYF

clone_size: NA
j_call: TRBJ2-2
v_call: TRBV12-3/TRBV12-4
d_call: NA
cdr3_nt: TGTGCCAGCAGACCGGACACCAGGGCGGGGGAGCTGTTTTTT
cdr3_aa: CASRPDTRAGELFF

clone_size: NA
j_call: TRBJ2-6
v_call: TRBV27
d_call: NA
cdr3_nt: TGTGCCAGCAGCATTAGGACTTCTGGGGCCAACGTCCTGACTTTC
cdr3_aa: CASSIRTSGANVLTF

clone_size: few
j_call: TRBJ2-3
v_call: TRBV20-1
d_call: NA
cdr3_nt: TGCAGTGGACGGTTCGAAGATACGCAGTATTTT
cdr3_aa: CSGRFEDTQYF

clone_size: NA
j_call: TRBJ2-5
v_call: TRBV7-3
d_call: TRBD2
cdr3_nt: TGTGCCAGCAGCTTAACTAGCGGGGGTTTCGAGACCCAGTACTTC
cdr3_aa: CASSLTSGGFETQYF

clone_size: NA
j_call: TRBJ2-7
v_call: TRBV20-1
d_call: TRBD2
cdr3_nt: TGCAGTGCTAGATTGGGACTAGCGGGGGCCTACGAGCAGTACTTC
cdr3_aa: CSARLGLAGAYEQYF

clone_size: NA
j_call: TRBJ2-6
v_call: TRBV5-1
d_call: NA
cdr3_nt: TGCGCCAGCAGCCCACCCGTCTCTGGGGCCAACGTCCTGACTTTC
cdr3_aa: CASSPPVSGANVLTF

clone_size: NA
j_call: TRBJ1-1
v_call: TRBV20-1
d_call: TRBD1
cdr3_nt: TGCAGTGCTCCTGACAGACTGACAGGGGCGAACACTGAAGCTTTCTTT
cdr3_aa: CSAPDRLTGANTEAFF

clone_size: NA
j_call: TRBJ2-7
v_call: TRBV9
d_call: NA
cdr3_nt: TGTGCCAGCAGCCCTTCGGACTGGCCCTACGAGCAGTACTTC
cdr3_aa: CASSPSDWPYEQYF

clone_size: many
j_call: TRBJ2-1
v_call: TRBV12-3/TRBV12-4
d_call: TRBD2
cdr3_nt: TGTGCCAGCAGAGAAAAGACTAGCAGGGATGAGCAGTTCTTC
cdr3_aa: CASREKTSRDEQFF

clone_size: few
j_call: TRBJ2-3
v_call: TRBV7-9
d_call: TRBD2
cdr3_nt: TGTGCCAGCAGCTTAGGAAATTTAGCGGGAGCAGATACGCAGTATTTT
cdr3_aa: CASSLGNLAGADTQYF

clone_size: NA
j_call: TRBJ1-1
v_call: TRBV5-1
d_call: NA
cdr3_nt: TGCGCCAGCAGCCCCTCAGGGAGCACTGAAGCTTTCTTT
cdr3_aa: CASSPSGSTEAFF

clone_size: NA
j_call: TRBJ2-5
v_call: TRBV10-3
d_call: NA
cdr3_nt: TGTGCCATCAGCCGGGACTCGCAGGCGACCCAGTACTTC
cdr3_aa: CAISRDSQATQYF

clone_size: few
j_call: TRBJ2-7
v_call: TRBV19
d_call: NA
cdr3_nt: TGTGCCAGTAGTACTCTCCGGGAGCCCTACGAGCAGTACTTC
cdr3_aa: CASSTLREPYEQYF

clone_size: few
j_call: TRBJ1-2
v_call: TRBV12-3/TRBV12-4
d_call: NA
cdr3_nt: TGTGCCAGCAGTTTAGGAGGGAGTCACACCTTC
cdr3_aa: CASSLGGSHTF

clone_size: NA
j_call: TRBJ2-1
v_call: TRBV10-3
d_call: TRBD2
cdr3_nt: TGTGCCATCAGTGACTTAGCGGGAGGGCCATTTGAGCAGTTCTTC
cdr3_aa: CAISDLAGGPFEQFF

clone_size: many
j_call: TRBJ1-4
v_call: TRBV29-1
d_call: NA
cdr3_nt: TGCAGCGTTCTGACATATGAAAAACTGTTTTTT
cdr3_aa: CSVLTYEKLFF

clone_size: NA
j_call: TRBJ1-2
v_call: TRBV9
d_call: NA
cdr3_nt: TGTGCCAGCAGCGTAGATAGAGACACCTATGGCTACACCTTC
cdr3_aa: CASSVDRDTYGYTF

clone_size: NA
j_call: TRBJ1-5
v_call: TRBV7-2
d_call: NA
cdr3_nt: TGTGCCAGCAGCTTCGCCGAAGGGCAGCCCCAGCATTTT
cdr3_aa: CASSFAEGQPQHF

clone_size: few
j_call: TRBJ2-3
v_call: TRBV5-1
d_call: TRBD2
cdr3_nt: TGCGCCAGCAGCCTTGGACTAGCAGAGACCACAGATACGCAGTATTTT
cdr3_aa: CASSLGLAETTDTQYF

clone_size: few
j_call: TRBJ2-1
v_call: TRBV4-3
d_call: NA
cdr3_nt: TGCGCCAGCAGCCAAGAGATTTACCAGGGAGATGAGCAGTTCTTC
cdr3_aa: CASSQEIYQGDEQFF

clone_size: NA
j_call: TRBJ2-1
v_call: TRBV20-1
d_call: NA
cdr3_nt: TGCAGTGCCCCGGGCCCAGGGGCATGGGAGCAGTTCTTC
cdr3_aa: CSAPGPGAWEQFF

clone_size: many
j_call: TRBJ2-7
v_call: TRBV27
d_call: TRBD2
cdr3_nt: TGTGCCAGCAGATTAGCGGGAGTTTACGAGCAGTACTTC
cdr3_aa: CASRLAGVYEQYF

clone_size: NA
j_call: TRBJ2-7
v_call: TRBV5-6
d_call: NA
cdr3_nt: TGTGCCAGCAGCCTCGACAGTCTCTACGAGCAGTACTTC
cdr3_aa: CASSLDSLYEQYF

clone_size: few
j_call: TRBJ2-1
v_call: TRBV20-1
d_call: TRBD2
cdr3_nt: TGCAGTGCTAGTGGGACTAGCGGGACGTACAATGAGCAGTTCTTC
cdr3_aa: CSASGTSGTYNEQFF

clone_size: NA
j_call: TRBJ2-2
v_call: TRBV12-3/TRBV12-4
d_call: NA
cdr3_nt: TGTGCCAGCAGCTGGGGGGCGGGAGCCGGGGAGCTGTTTTTT
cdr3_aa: CASSWGAGAGELFF

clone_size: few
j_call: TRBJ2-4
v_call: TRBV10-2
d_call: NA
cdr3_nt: TGCGCCAGCAGGGTAGGACGGGTCGGCACAGGAAACATTCAGTACTTC
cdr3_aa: CASRVGRVGTGNIQYF

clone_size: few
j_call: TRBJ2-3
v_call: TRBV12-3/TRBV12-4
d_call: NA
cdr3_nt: TGTGCCAGCAGTCAAAAGGAGGATACGCAGTATTTT
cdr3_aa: CASSQKEDTQYF

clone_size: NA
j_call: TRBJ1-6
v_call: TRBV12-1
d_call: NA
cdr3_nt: TGTGCCAGCAGCTTTGGCAGGGCGGCGAATTCACCCCTCCACTTT
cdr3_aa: CASSFGRAANSPLHF